These 28 T cell receptor beta chains share one sample of origin, sequenced in a study of control samples from healthy donors and cancer patients. TCRdb's table, derived via immunoSEQ multiplex PCR, lists solely in-frame clones and lacks some. The repertoire holds some 130,000 clones, with roughly 90% as singletons. Sequencing used blood. Receptors originate from a woman aged 45-60 years in good health.

The chain uses TRBV6-5 and TRBJ2-3; 10 nucleotides align to TRBD1. Trimming removed 8 bases from V and 4 bases from J; junction bases left unmatched: 6. The CDR3 spans 14 residues. Germline CDR1 reads MNHEY; CDR2 reads SVGAGI. In DNA, the CDR3 is TGTGCCAGCCGGCCAGGACAGGGGGCAGATACGCAGTATTTT. Protein product: CASRPGQGADTQYF.

The chain carries TRBV5-6 and TRBJ2-7; 7 bases match TRBD1. From germline, CDR1 is SGHDT and CDR2 YYEEEE. This CDR3 has 15 residues. Unmatched junction bases numbered 11, after V lost 3 bases and J lost 5 bases. The CDR3 loop reads CASSSTRQGWDEQYF. In DNA, the CDR3 is TGTGCCAGCAGCTCCACCCGACAGGGTTGGGACGAGCAGTACTTC.

The rearrangement uses TRBV7-2 and TRBJ2-2; 7 positions agree with TRBD1. J was trimmed by 3 bases and V by 5 bases; bases with no gene match: 6. CDR3 length: 15 amino acids. CDR1 is SGHTA, CDR2 FQGNSA, per germline. The CDR3 coding sequence is TGTGCCAGCAGCCGGGACAGTATGTACACCGGGGAGCTGTTTTTT. Translation: CASSRDSMYTGELFF.

The rearrangement links TRBV28 to TRBJ1-3; 7 nucleotides agree with TRBD1. This CDR3 region has 16 residues. The germline V gene has CDR1 MDHEN and CDR2 SYDVKM. Unmatched junction bases numbered 5, after V lost 1 base and J lost 2 bases. Written as DNA, the CDR3 is TGTGCCAGCAGTTTATTCAAGGGGGCTACTGGAAACACCATATATTTT. Protein sequence: CASSLFKGATGNTIYF.

This chain links TRBV21-1 with TRBJ2-7; the table's TRBD2 call for D was not verified on the DNA. TRBV21-1 is an annotated pseudogene. This CDR3 comprises 15 residues. The CDR3 loop reads CASSKGYGGPYEQYF. For the CDR3, the DNA is TGTGCCAGCAGCAAAGGTTACGGGGGTCCCTACGAGCAGTACTTC.

This chain joins TRBV5-1 and TRBJ1-4; 7 bases are shared with TRBD1. CDR3 length: 14 residues. V gave up 4 bases and J gave up 3 bases; unmatched junction bases: 3. Germline CDR1 SGHRS, CDR2 YFSETQ. The CDR3 reads CASSTGASNEKLFF. For the CDR3, the DNA is TGCGCCAGCAGCACAGGGGCTTCTAATGAAAAACTGTTTTTT.

The V and J genes are TRBV27 and TRBJ1-3; D call uncertain. The V gene's germline CDR1 is MNHEY and CDR2 SMNVEV (reference sequence). V was cut by 2 bases and J by 2 bases, with 10 bases left in between. This CDR3 region has 15 residues. CDR3 loop: CASSLGSGPGNTIYF. CDR3 coding DNA: TGTGCCAGCAGTTTAGGTTCGGGTCCTGGAAACACCATATATTTT.

The CDR3 DNA follows: TGTGCCAGCAGTTACGGGCAGGGAGGTAGCTACGAGCAGTACTTC. Its protein product is CASSYGQGGSYEQYF. The chain employs TRBV6-5 and TRBJ2-7; D is possibly TRBD2 (6 bases). The CDR3 has 15 residues. V gave up 2 bases and J gave up 3 bases, with 14 bases separating them. From germline, CDR1 is MNHEY and CDR2 SVGAGI.

This chain joins TRBV25-1 and TRBJ2-5; 8 bases map to TRBD1. Germline CDR1 and CDR2: MGHDK and SYGVNS. The CDR3 totals 14 residues. The trim removed 0 bases at V and 7 bases at J, leaving 4 bases unmatched. The CDR3 protein is CASSEYRGTGTQYF. The DNA of the CDR3 is TGTGCCAGCAGTGAATACCGCGGGACAGGGACCCAGTACTTC.

This chain connects TRBV7-9 to TRBJ1-2; possibly TRBD1 for D (5 bases). The V gene's germline CDR1 is SEHNR and CDR2 FQNEAQ (reference sequence). V dropped 5 bases and J dropped 8 bases, with 18 bases sitting between them. CDR3 length: 14 residues. The CDR3 spells CASSRGTASGGYTF. The DNA for the CDR3 is TGTGCCAGCAGCAGAGGGACGGCCTCAGGAGGCTACACCTTC.

The rearrangement links TRBV6-6 to TRBJ1-2; a possible D gene is TRBD1 (6 bases). This CDR3 spans 13 amino acids. The V and J ends lost 5 bases and 0 bases respectively, with 7 bases between them. CDR1 and CDR2 from the germline V gene are MNHNY and SVGAGI (reference sequence). The chain's CDR3 is CASSQGTNYGYTF. CDR3 coding DNA: TGTGCCAGCAGTCAGGGGACTAACTATGGCTACACCTTC.

This clone was counted between two and nine times. The chain has TRBV6-5 and TRBJ1-2, with no clear D. From germline, CDR1 is MNHEY and CDR2 SVGAGI. CDR3 length: 11 amino acids. Trimming removed 6 bases at V and 7 bases at J, with 9 bases between. DNA of the CDR3: TGTGCCAGCAGGGTCCTTGGTGGCTACACCTTC. Its protein is CASRVLGGYTF.

This clone was recorded a few times. V usage is TRBV2 and J usage is TRBJ1-2; no definite D call. V lost 8 bases, J lost 7 bases, and 17 bases lay in between. This CDR3 region has 13 residues. CDR1 is SNHLY and CDR2 is FYNNEI in the germline V gene. The CDR3: CASSPTPGSGYTF. Here the CDR3 DNA reads TGTGCCAGCTCCCCAACACCTGGCTCTGGCTACACCTTC.

V is TRBV24-1 and J is TRBJ2-3, with 8 bases aligning to TRBD1. V was pared by 9 bases and J by 4 bases, with 8 bases of the junction left unmatched. Germline assignment: CDR1 KGHDR and CDR2 SFDVKD. The CDR3 covers 14 residues. CDR3 loop: CATDQGARADTQYF. For the CDR3, the DNA is TGTGCCACCGACCAGGGGGCAAGGGCAGATACGCAGTATTTT.

This rearrangement joins TRBV5-1 to TRBJ1-2; TRBD1 might be the D (6 bases). Trimming removed 3 bases at V and 0 bases at J, with 9 bases between. This CDR3 spans 14 amino acids. Germline V gene data show CDR1 as SGHRS and CDR2 as YFSETQ. The CDR3, as DNA: TGCGCCAGCAGCTCAGGGGAAACTAACTATGGCTACACCTTC. Protein: CASSSGETNYGYTF.

This clone was counted once. The CDR3 DNA follows: TGTGCCAGCAGGGCCGCGGGGGTTTCCTACAATGAGCAGTTCTTC. It codes for CASRAAGVSYNEQFF. The gene calls are TRBV28 and TRBJ2-1; 7 nucleotides match TRBD2. The ends lost 6 bases at V and 1 base at J; junction bases unmatched: 6. This CDR3 spans 15 amino acids. Germline CDR1 is MDHEN and CDR2 is SYDVKM. Full variable domain (outside the CDR3, taken from reference TRBV28 and TRBJ2-1): DVKVTQSSRYLVKRTGEKVFLECVQDMDHENMFWYRQDPGLGLRLIYFSYDVKMKEKGDIPEGYSVSREKKERFSLILESASTNQTSMYLCASRAAGVSYNEQFFGPGTRLTVL.

This chain joins TRBV4-2 and TRBJ2-2, with 9 bases identical to TRBD2. The CDR3 consists of 16 residues. Losses at the gene ends were 4 bases for V and 5 bases for J; bases not matched to a gene: 8. The V gene's germline CDR1 is LGHNA and CDR2 YNFKEQ. The DNA for the CDR3 is TGTGCCAGCAGCCCGGGGGGACTAGCAGGGACCGGGGAGCTGTTTTTT. Protein sequence: CASSPGGLAGTGELFF.

This sequence joins TRBV6-1 and TRBJ1-1; D perhaps matches TRBD1 (6 bases). Germline loops: CDR1 MNHNS, CDR2 SASEGT. V shed 1 base and J shed 3 bases, with 12 bases lying between them. The CDR3 runs 15 residues. CDR3 DNA sequence: TGTGCCAGCAGTGAAGAAGGGGGGCCGGACACTGAAGCTTTCTTT. It is translated as CASSEEGGPDTEAFF.

The chain links TRBV19 to TRBJ1-3; 7 nucleotides line up with TRBD1. V was clipped by 5 bases and J by 0 bases; unmatched bases: 7. CDR3 length equals 16 residues. Germline V gene data show CDR1 as LNHDA and CDR2 as SQIVND (reference sequence). CDR3 residues: CASSAYRDSSGNTIYF. CDR3 DNA sequence: TGTGCCAGTAGTGCTTACCGGGACAGCTCTGGAAACACCATATATTTT.

This clone was counted a single time. The chain couples TRBV9 to TRBJ1-2; the D gene is possibly TRBD1 (5 bases). The CDR3 sequence is 15 residues long. The ends were cut back, 2 bases at V and 3 bases at J, with 14 bases in the middle. Per the germline V gene, CDR1 is SGDLS and CDR2 is YYNGEE. The CDR3 DNA reads TGTGCCAGCAGCGTTGGGGCTTTCTCCGACTATGGCTACACCTTC. Protein sequence: CASSVGAFSDYGYTF.

The chain is built from TRBV6-1 and TRBJ1-5; no clear D gene. The CDR3 is made up of 16 amino acids. The germline V gene encodes CDR1 MNHNS and CDR2 SASEGT. Trimming removed 2 bases at V and 3 bases at J, with 14 bases between. Here the CDR3 reads CASSEIVLLSNQPQHF. CDR3 sequence (DNA): TGTGCCAGCAGTGAAATCGTCCTCCTCTCCAATCAGCCCCAGCATTTT.

The chain combines TRBV30 with TRBJ1-1; unclear D gene. Germline assignment: CDR1 GTSNPN and CDR2 SVGIG (reference sequence). The CDR3 covers 12 residues. Trimming took off 0 bases at V and 9 bases at J, with 11 bases between the two ends. CDR3 DNA sequence: TGTGCCTGGAGTGTCGTTGCAGGTCAAGCTTTCTTT. Protein product: CAWSVVAGQAFF.

This chain joins TRBV6-5 and TRBJ1-6; D gene unclear. Germline lookup yields CDR1 MNHEY and CDR2 SVGAGI. CDR3 length: 16 residues. Between the trimmed V and J ends, which lost 3 bases and 8 bases, there was a span of 17 bases. CDR3 in DNA: TGTGCCAGCAGTTATGTTGGGAACAGACCTTATTCACCCCTCCACTTT. Translating it yields CASSYVGNRPYSPLHF.

CDR3 region: CASRLERGAYNEQFF. CDR3 nucleotides: TGTGCCAGCAGATTAGAGCGGGGGGCATACAATGAGCAGTTCTTC. The chain combines TRBV6-5 with TRBJ2-1; 9 bases match TRBD2. V trimming: 6 bases; J trimming: 4 bases; junction bases outside the gene matches: 7. Germline values: CDR1 MNHEY, CDR2 SVGAGI. The CDR3 is made up of 15 amino acids.

This chain joins TRBV7-9 and TRBJ1-1; the D is unclear. The length of the CDR3 is 14 residues. The V gene lost 3 bases and the J gene lost 4 bases, with 12 bases spanning the gap. CDR1 and CDR2 from the germline V gene are SEHNR and FQNEAQ (reference sequence). The CDR3 DNA follows: TGTGCCAGCAGCTTTAAATCGCTGGGCACTGAAGCTTTCTTT. This encodes CASSFKSLGTEAFF.

The rearrangement links TRBV7-9 to TRBJ1-1; D might be TRBD1 (5 bases). The length of the CDR3 is 15 residues. Trimming stripped 3 bases from V and 1 base from J, with 12 bases between. CDR1 and CDR2 (germline): SEHNR, FQNEAQ (reference sequence). As DNA, the CDR3 is TGTGCCAGCAGCTTCTCCGGGGGAGCGAACACTGAAGCTTTCTTT. Translated: CASSFSGGANTEAFF.

This clone was detected once. The V and J genes are TRBV2 and TRBJ1-4; 8 bases line up with TRBD1. Germline CDR1 is SNHLY and CDR2 is FYNNEI. V shed 7 bases, J shed 8 bases, and the junction held 6 bases outside the gene matches. This CDR3 contains 13 residues. The CDR3 DNA is TGTGCCAGCACCGGGACAGGTGCCGAAAAACTGTTTTTT. This sequence encodes CASTGTGAEKLFF.

This rearrangement joins TRBV19 to TRBJ1-5, with a possible D match to TRBD1 (6 bases). Trimming removed 6 bases from V and 7 bases from J, with 22 bases in between. Germline V gene lookup returns CDR1 LNHDA and CDR2 SQIVND (reference sequence). The CDR3 is made up of 16 amino acids. The CDR3 sequence: CASRTHQGMGSQPQHF. CDR3 DNA: TGTGCCAGTAGAACTCATCAGGGGATGGGGTCGCAGCCCCAGCATTTT. Looking up the rest from reference TRBV19 and TRBJ1-5 gives the full variable domain: DGGITQSPKYLFRKEGQNVTLSCEQNLNHDAMYWYRQDPGQGLRLIYYSQIVNDFQKGDIAEGYSVSREKKESFPLTVTSAQKNPTAFYLCASRTHQGMGSQPQHFGDGTRLSIL.